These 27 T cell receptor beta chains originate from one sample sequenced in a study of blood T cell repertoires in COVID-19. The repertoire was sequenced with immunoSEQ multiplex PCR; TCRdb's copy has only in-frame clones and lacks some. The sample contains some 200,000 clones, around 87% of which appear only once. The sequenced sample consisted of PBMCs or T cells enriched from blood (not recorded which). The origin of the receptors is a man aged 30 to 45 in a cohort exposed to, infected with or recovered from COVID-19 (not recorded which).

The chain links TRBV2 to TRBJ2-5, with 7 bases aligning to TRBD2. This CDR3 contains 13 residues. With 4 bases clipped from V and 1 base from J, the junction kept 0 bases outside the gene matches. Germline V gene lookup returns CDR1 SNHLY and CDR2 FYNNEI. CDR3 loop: CASSGTSQETQYF. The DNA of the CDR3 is TGTGCCAGCAGTGGGACTAGCCAAGAGACCCAGTACTTC. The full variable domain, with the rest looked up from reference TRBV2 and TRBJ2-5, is EPEVTQTPSHQVTQMGQEVILRCVPISNHLYFYWYRQILGQKVEFLVSFYNNEISEKSEIFDDQFSVERPDGSNFTLKIRSTKLEDSAMYFCASSGTSQETQYFGPGTRLLVL.

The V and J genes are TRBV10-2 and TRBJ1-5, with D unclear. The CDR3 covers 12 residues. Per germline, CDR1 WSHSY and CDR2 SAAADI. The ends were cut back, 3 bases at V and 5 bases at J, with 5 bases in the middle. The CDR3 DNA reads TGCGCCAGCAGTGACGGTTATCAGCCCCAGCATTTT. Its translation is CASSDGYQPQHF.

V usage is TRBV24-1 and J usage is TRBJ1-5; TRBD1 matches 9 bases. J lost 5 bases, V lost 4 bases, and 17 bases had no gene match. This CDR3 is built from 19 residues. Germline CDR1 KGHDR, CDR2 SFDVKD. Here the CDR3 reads CATSESPGQGTSPYQPQHF. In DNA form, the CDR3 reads TGTGCCACCAGTGAGTCTCCGGGACAGGGAACCAGTCCATATCAGCCCCAGCATTTT.

The CDR3: CSLRGLASHLTYNEQFF. CDR3 bases: TGCAGCCTCAGGGGACTAGCGAGCCATCTTACCTACAATGAGCAGTTCTTC. The chain carries TRBV29-1 and TRBJ2-1, with 10 bases identical to TRBD2. Germline CDR1 is SQVTM and CDR2 is ANQGSEA. The V gene end was trimmed by 8 bases and the J gene end by 2 bases; junction bases not matched to a gene: 15. This CDR3 region has 17 residues.

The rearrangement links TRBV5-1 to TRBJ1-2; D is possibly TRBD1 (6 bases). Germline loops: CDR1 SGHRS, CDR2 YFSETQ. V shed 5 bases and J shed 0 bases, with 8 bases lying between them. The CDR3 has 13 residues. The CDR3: CASRKGANYGYTF. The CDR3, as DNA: TGCGCCAGCAGAAAGGGGGCTAACTATGGCTACACCTTC.

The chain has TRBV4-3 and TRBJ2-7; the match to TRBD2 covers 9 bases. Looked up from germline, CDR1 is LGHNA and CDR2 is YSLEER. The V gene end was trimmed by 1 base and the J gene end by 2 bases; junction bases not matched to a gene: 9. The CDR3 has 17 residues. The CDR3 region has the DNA TGCGCCAGCAGCCAAGGCAGTAGAGCGGGAGGAACCTACGAGCAGTACTTC. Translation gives CASSQGSRAGGTYEQYF.

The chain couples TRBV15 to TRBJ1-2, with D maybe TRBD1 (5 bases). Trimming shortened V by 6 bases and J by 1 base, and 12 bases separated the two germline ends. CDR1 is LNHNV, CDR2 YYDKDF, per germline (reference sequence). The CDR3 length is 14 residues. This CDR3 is CATSFRRGNYGYTF. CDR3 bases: TGTGCCACCAGTTTTCGAAGGGGTAACTATGGCTACACCTTC. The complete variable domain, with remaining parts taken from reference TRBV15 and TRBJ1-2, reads DAMVIQNPRYQVTQFGKPVTLSCSQTLNHNVMYWYQQKSSQAPKLLFHYYDKDFNNEADTPDNFQSRRPNTSFCFLDIRSPGLGDTAMYLCATSFRRGNYGYTFGSGTRLTVV.

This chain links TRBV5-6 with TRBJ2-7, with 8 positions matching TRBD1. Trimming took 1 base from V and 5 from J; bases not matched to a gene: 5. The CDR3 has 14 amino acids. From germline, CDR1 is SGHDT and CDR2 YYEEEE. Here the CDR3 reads CASSLLTGGHEQYF. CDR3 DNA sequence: TGTGCCAGCAGCTTGCTAACAGGGGGTCACGAGCAGTACTTC.

DNA for the CDR3: TGTGCCAGCAGCACCCTCGATCAGGGAGAAAAACTGTTTTTT. Encoded protein: CASSTLDQGEKLFF. The chain uses TRBV28 and TRBJ1-4; D is perhaps TRBD1 (5 bases). This CDR3 spans 14 amino acids. Germline values: CDR1 MDHEN, CDR2 SYDVKM. V was cut by 6 bases and J by 8 bases, with 16 bases left in between.

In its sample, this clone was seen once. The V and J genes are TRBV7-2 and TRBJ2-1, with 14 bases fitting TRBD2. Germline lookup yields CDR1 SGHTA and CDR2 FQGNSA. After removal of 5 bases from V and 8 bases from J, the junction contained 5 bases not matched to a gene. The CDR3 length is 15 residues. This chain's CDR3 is CASSPGTSGSYEQFF. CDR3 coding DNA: TGTGCCAGCAGCCCAGGGACTAGCGGGAGTTATGAGCAGTTCTTC.

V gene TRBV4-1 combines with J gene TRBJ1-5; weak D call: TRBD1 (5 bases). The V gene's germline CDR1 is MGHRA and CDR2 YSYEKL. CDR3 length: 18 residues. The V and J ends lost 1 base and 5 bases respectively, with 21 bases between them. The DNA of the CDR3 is TGCGCCAGCAGCCAAGTCATCTTTTTTGCAGGGTGGTATCAGCCCCAGCATTTT. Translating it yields CASSQVIFFAGWYQPQHF.

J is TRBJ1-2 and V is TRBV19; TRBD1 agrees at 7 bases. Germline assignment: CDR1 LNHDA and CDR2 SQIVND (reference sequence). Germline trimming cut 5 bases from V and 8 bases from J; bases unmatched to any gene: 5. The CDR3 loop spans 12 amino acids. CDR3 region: CASSEGGEGYTF. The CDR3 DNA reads TGTGCCAGTAGTGAAGGGGGCGAGGGCTACACCTTC.

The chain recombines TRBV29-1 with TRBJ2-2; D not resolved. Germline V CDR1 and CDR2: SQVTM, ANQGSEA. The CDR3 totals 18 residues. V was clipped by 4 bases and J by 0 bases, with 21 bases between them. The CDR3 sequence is CSVAKFATGFANTGELFF. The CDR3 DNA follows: TGCAGCGTTGCGAAGTTTGCTACCGGGTTCGCGAACACCGGGGAGCTGTTTTTT.

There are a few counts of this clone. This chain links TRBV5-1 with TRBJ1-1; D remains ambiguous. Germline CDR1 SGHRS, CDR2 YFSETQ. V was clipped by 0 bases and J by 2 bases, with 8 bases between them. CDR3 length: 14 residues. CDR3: CASSLAGENTEAFF. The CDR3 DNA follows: TGCGCCAGCAGCTTGGCCGGGGAAAACACTGAAGCTTTCTTT. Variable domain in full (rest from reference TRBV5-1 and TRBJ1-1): KAGVTQTPRYLIKTRGQQVTLSCSPISGHRSVSWYQQTPGQGLQFLFEYFSETQRNKGNFPGRFSGRQFSNSRSEMNVSTLELGDSALYLCASSLAGENTEAFFGQGTRLTVV.

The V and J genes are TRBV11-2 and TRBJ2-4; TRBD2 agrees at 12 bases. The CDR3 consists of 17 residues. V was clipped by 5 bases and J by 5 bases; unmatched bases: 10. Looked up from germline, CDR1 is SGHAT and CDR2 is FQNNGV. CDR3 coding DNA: TGTGCCAGCAGCCGTGGCGCTAGCGGGAGGGAGGAAAACATTCAGTACTTC. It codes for CASSRGASGREENIQYF.

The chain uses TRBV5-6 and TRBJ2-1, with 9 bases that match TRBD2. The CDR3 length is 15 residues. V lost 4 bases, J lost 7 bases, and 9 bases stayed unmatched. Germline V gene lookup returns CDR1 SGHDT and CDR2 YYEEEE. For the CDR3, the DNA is TGTGCCAGCAGCAGAGATAGCGGGAGAGGAAATGAGCAGTTCTTC. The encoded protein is CASSRDSGRGNEQFF.

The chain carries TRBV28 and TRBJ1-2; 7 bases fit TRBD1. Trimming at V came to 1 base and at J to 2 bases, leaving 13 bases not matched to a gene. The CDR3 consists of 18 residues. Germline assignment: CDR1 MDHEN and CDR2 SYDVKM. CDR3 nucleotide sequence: TGTGCCAGCAGTTTATCTTTGGGAACGCCGGGACAGAACTATGGCTACACCTTC. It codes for CASSLSLGTPGQNYGYTF.

The CDR3 nucleotides are TGTGCCAGCAGTGAAACGTTAGGACTAGCGGCCTACGAGCAGTACTTC. This sequence encodes CASSETLGLAAYEQYF. V and J are TRBV2 and TRBJ2-7; 10 positions match TRBD2. CDR3 length equals 16 residues. Germline loops: CDR1 SNHLY, CDR2 FYNNEI. J lost 2 bases, V lost 2 bases, and 6 bases had no gene match.

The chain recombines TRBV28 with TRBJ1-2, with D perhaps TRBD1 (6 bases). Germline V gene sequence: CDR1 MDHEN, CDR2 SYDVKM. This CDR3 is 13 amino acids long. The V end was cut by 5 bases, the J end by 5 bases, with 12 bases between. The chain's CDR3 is CASSPRGRYGYTF. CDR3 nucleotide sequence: TGTGCCAGCAGTCCCAGGGGCCGGTATGGCTACACCTTC.

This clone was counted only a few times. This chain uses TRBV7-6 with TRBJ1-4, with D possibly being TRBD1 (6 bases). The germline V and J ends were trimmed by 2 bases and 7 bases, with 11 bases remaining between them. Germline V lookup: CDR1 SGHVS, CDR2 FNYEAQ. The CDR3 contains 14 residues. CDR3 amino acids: CASSLQGMGEKLFF. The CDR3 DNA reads TGTGCCAGCAGCTTACAGGGGATGGGTGAAAAACTGTTTTTT.

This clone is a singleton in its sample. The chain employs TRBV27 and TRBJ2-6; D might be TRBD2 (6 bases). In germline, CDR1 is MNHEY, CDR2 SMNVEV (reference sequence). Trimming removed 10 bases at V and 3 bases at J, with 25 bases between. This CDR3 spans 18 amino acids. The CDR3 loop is CAKQIWTIPSLGANVLTF. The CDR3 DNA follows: TGTGCCAAGCAGATCTGGACTATACCTTCCCTTGGGGCCAACGTCCTGACTTTC.

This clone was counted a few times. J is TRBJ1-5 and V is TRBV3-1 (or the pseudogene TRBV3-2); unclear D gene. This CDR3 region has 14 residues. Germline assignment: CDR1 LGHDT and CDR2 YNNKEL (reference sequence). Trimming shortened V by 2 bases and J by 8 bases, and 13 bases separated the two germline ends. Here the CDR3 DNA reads TGTGCCAGCAGCCAAAACCGGGCCGGGGAGCCCCAGCATTTT. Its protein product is CASSQNRAGEPQHF.

Written as DNA, the CDR3 is TGTGCCAGCAGCTTGGCACGGAACACTGAAGCTTTCTTT. Its protein is CASSLARNTEAFF. The V gene is TRBV7-3, the J gene TRBJ1-1; D call uncertain. Germline CDR1 and CDR2: SGHTA and FQGTGA. The CDR3 length is 13 residues. Trimming took off 3 bases at V and 1 base at J, with 6 bases between the two ends.

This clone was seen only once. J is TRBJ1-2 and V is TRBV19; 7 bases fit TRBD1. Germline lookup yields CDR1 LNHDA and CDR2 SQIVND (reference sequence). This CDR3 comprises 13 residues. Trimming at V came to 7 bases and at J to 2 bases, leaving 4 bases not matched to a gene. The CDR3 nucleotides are TGTGCCAGTACCCCGGGACAGAACTATGGCTACACCTTC. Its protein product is CASTPGQNYGYTF.

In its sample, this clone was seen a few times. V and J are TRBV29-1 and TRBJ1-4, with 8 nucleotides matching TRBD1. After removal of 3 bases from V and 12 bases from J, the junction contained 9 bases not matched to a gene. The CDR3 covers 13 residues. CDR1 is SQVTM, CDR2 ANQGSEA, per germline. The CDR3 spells CSVEGRGLGELFF. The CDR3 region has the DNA TGCAGCGTTGAGGGCAGGGGGCTTGGGGAACTGTTTTTT.

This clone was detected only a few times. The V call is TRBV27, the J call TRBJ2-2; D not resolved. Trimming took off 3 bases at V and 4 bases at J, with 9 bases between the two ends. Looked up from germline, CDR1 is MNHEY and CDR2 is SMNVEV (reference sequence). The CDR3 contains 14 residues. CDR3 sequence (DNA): TGTGCCAGCAGTTTTTCAGGTTTCACCGGGGAGCTGTTTTTT. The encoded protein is CASSFSGFTGELFF.

CDR3 sequence (DNA): TGTGCCAGCAGTTATAGCGGGGGGCTCTACAATGAGCAGTTCTTC. It yields the protein CASSYSGGLYNEQFF. J is TRBJ2-1 and V is TRBV6-5, with TRBD2 matching over 10 bases. The junction had 2 bases not matched to a gene; V was cut back by 3 bases and J by 3 bases. The germline gives CDR1 MNHEY, CDR2 SVGAGI. CDR3 length: 15 amino acids.